This record covers a single TCR beta chain. Via MiXCR, TCRdb re-called the 5' RACE reads, giving one row per CDR3 protein. This sample has around 1.7 million distinct CDR3 sequences, with around 33% found just once. These data are taken from a study of identical twins. The CDR3 is 19 residues long. Healthy Caucasians made up all donors. The chain has TRBV21-1 and TRBJ1-1; TRBD1, the table's D call, was not compared with the DNA. TRBV21-1 is reported as a pseudogene. The sequence was obtained from a newborn girl in good health. The material sequenced was cord blood. DNA of the CDR3: TGTGCCAGCAGCAAAGCCGGAAGGGACAGGGGGCTCGGGAACACTGAAGCTTTCTTT. This codes for CASSKAGRDRGLGNTEAFF.